Presented here are 8 T cell receptor beta chains from one specimen sequenced in a study of blood T cell repertoires in COVID-19. TCRdb's table, derived via immunoSEQ multiplex PCR, lists solely in-frame clones and lacks some. The sample carries some 200,000 clones, around four fifths recorded once. Specimen: peripheral blood. These receptors came from a woman in her 40s with acute or convalescent COVID-19.

Notes on this clone: Additional DNA sequences in this sample encode the identical CDR3. The J gene is TRBJ1-1, the V gene TRBV19, with D possibly being TRBD1 (6 bases). Trimming stripped 7 bases from V and 0 bases from J, with 12 bases between. CDR3 length: 14 residues. The germline CDR1 and CDR2 sequences are LNHDA and SQIVND (reference sequence). This CDR3 is CASKGVWMNTEAFF. The CDR3 DNA sequence: TGTGCCAGTAAGGGGGTTTGGATGAACACTGAAGCTTTCTTT.

V gene TRBV6-4 combines with J gene TRBJ1-2; 7 bases map to TRBD1. The CDR3 is 17 amino acids. Unmatched junction bases numbered 10, after V lost 3 bases and J lost 0 bases. Per germline, CDR1 MRHNA and CDR2 SNTAGT. CDR3: CASSEELGDSPNYGYTF. The CDR3 coding sequence is TGTGCCAGCAGTGAGGAGTTAGGGGACAGCCCTAACTATGGCTACACCTTC.

This chain uses TRBV27 with TRBJ2-7; 9 bases match TRBD1. The CDR3 consists of 12 residues. Losses at the gene ends were 10 bases for V and 6 bases for J; bases not matched to a gene: 7. CDR1 is MNHEY, CDR2 SMNVEV, per germline (reference sequence). CDR3 region: CATGRQGGEQYF. DNA of the CDR3: TGTGCCACCGGTAGACAGGGGGGCGAGCAGTACTTC.

The V gene is TRBV11-2, the J gene TRBJ1-6; 9 nucleotides agree with TRBD1. Germline CDR1 reads SGHAT; CDR2 reads FQNNGV. Losses at the gene ends were 1 base for V and 10 bases for J; bases not matched to a gene: 5. This CDR3 region has 15 residues. CDR3 nucleotides: TGTGCCAGCAGCTTAGGGGGACAGGGACAATCACCCCTCCACTTT. Amino acid sequence: CASSLGGQGQSPLHF.

The gene calls are TRBV28 and TRBJ2-5, with D perhaps matching TRBD2 (6 bases). Germline V gene sequence: CDR1 MDHEN, CDR2 SYDVKM. Trimming stripped 0 bases from V and 3 bases from J, with 20 bases between. CDR3 size: 18 residues. The DNA for the CDR3 is TGTGCCAGCAGTTTATGGGGTAGCGGTAGGTCCCATGAAGAGACCCAGTACTTC. Protein product: CASSLWGSGRSHEETQYF.

The chain is built from TRBV3-1 (or the pseudogene TRBV3-2) and TRBJ1-2; 10 bases are shared with TRBD1. This CDR3 spans 15 amino acids. J lost 8 bases, V lost 4 bases, and 10 bases had no gene match. Germline V CDR1 and CDR2: LGHDT, YNNKEL (reference sequence). CDR3 amino acids: CASSLLDRGQYGYTF. The CDR3 nucleotides are TGTGCCAGCAGCCTCCTTGACAGGGGGCAATACGGCTACACCTTC.

The rearrangement joins TRBV6-5 to TRBJ2-5; the match to TRBD2 covers 10 bases. Germline V gives CDR1 MNHEY, CDR2 SVGAGI. After removal of 2 bases from V and 4 bases from J, the junction contained 7 bases not matched to a gene. The CDR3 sequence is 16 residues long. This CDR3 reads CASSYGAGGPGETQYF. The DNA of the CDR3 is TGTGCCAGCAGTTACGGAGCGGGGGGGCCTGGAGAGACCCAGTACTTC.

The rearrangement links TRBV6-5 to TRBJ1-6; the D gene is possibly TRBD1 (5 bases). CDR3 size: 14 residues. Germline V lookup: CDR1 MNHEY, CDR2 SVGAGI. Trimming shortened V by 2 bases and J by 7 bases, and 9 bases separated the two germline ends. The CDR3 here is CASSYGAANSPLHF. DNA for the CDR3: TGTGCCAGCAGTTACGGGGCAGCGAATTCACCCCTCCACTTT.